This TCR beta chain was obtained from a study of T cell responses to AZD1222 COVID-19 vaccine. Across the whole study: Analysis merged second doses at about 4 or about 12 weeks. Study-wide results and caveats: Nearly half of spike-specific TCRs reportedly go after variant regions that carry no mutations. Spike-spanning, vaccine-associated CD4 TCRs were dominant at 160-218 and 743-854.

With respect to this clone: Its antigen remains unidentified.

This CDR3 is 13 amino acids long. V shed 9 bases and J shed 4 bases, with 13 bases lying between them. Data came from immunoSEQ multiplex PCR; TCRdb stores just in-frame clones and leaves some out. The top ten hold more than 9% of the sample, which has fewer than 200,000 clones, almost 95% seen once. The chain joins TRBV12-3 or TRBV12-4 to TRBJ1-3; D not certain. This TCR was sampled from an adult in good health. The starting material was peripheral blood, obtained on day 0 of AZD1222 vaccination. In DNA form, the CDR3 reads TGTGCCAGTCACAGTGCGGACGGAAACACCATATATTTT. Amino acids: CASHSADGNTIYF.